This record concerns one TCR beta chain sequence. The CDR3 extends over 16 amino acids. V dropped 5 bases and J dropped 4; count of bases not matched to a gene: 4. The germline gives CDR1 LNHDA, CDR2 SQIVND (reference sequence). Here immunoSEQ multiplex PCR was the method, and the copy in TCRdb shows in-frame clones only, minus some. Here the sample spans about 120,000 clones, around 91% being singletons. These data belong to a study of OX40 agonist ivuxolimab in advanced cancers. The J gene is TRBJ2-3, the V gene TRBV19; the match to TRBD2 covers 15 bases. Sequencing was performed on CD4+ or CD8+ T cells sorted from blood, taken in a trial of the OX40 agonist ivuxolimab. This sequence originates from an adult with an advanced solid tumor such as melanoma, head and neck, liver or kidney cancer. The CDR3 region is CASSPRTSGGADTQYF. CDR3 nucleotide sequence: TGTGCCAGTAGTCCTCGGACTAGCGGGGGGGCAGATACGCAGTATTTT.